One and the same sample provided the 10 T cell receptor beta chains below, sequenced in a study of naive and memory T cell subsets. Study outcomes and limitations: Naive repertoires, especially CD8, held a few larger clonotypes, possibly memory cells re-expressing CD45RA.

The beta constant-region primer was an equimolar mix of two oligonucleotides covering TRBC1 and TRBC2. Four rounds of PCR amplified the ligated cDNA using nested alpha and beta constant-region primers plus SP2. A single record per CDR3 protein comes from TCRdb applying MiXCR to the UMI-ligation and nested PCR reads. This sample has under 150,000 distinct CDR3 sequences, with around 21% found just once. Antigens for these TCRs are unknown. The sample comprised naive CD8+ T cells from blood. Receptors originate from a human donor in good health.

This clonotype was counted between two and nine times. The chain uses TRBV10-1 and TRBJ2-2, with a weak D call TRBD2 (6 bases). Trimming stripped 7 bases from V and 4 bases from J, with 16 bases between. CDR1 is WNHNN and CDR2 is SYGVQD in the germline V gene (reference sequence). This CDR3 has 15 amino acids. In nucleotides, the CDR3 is TGCGCCAGCACCTCAGGGCGGGGCCCCACCGGGGAGCTGTTTTTT. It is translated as CASTSGRGPTGELFF.

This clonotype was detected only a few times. CDR3 bases: TGTGCCAGCAGCCCATATCCGGGACTAGCGGGAGAGGGCACCTACCAAGAGACCCAGTACTTC. This sequence encodes CASSPYPGLAGEGTYQETQYF. The rearrangement links TRBV11-2 to TRBJ2-5; 14 bases map to TRBD2. Germline V CDR1 and CDR2: SGHAT, FQNNGV. The CDR3 consists of 21 residues. With 5 bases clipped from V and 0 bases from J, the junction kept 17 bases outside the gene matches. Complete variable domain (other parts from reference TRBV11-2 and TRBJ2-5): EAGVAQSPRYKIIEKRQSVAFWCNPISGHATLYWYQQILGQGPKLLIQFQNNGVVDDSQLPKDRFSAERLKGVDSTLKIQPAKLEDSAVYLCASSPYPGLAGEGTYQETQYFGPGTRLLVL.

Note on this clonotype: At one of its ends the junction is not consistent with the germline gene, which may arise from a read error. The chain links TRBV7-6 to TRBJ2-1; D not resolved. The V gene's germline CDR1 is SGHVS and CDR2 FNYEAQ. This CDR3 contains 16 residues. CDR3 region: CASSTHTGPSVYEQFF. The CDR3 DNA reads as TGTGCCAGCAGCACCCATACCGGCCCTTCTGTTTATGAGCAATTCTTC.

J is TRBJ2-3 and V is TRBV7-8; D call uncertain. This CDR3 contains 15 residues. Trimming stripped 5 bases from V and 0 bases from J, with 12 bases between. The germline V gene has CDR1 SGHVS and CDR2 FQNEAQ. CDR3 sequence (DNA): TGTGCCAGCAGCGACCAAGGGCTTAGCACAGATACGCAGTATTTT. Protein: CASSDQGLSTDTQYF.

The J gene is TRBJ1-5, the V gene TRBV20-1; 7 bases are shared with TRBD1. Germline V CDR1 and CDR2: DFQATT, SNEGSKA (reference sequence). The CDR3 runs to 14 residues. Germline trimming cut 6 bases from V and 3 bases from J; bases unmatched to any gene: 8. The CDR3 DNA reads TGCAGTGCAGACGGACAGGACAACAATCAGCCCCAGCATTTT. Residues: CSADGQDNNQPQHF.

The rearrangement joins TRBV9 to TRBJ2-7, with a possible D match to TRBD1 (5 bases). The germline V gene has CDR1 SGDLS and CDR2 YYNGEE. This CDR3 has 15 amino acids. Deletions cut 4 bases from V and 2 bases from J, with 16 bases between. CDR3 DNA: TGTGCCAGCAGCCCCCGACAGAGTCAACCCTACGAGCAGTACTTC. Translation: CASSPRQSQPYEQYF.

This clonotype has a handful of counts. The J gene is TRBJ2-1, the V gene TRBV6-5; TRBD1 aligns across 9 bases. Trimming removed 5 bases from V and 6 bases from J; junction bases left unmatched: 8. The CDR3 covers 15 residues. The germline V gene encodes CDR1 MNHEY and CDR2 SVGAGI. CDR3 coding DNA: TGTGCCAGCAGTCGGACACAGGGGGCTGGCAATGAGCAGTTCTTC. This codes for CASSRTQGAGNEQFF.

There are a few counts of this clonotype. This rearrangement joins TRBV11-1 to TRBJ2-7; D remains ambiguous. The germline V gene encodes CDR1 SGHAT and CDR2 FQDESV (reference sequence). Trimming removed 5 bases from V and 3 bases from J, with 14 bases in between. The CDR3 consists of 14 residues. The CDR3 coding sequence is TGTGCCAGCAGCCCCTCGGTCGGCGGCTACGAGCAGTACTTC. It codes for CASSPSVGGYEQYF.

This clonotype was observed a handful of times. The CDR3 bases are TGCGCCAGCAGCTTGGCAGGGCACGAGCAGTACTTC. It is translated as CASSLAGHEQYF. The rearrangement joins TRBV5-1 to TRBJ2-7, with a tentative D call TRBD1 (5 bases). The germline V and J ends were trimmed by 0 bases and 5 bases, with 6 bases remaining between them. Germline CDR1 and CDR2: SGHRS and YFSETQ. The CDR3 spans 12 residues.

The CDR3 nucleotides are TGTGCCAGCAGATTCACCTTCGATAGCAATCAGCCCCAGCATTTT. Translation: CASRFTFDSNQPQHF. This chain joins TRBV28 and TRBJ1-5; D uncertain. CDR1 is MDHEN, CDR2 SYDVKM, per germline. With 6 bases removed from V and 0 bases from J, the gap between germline ends came to 12 bases. The CDR3 extends over 15 amino acids.